The following is a TCR beta chain sequence with its context. There are 16 residues in the CDR3. Germline-derived CDR1 and CDR2 are SGHVS and FQNEAQ. With V trimmed by 0 bases and J by 2 bases, 6 bases remained unmatched. These data belong to a study of beta chain features in type 1 diabetes. Isolated RNA was reverse transcribed in full, so expressed TCRB transcripts were sequenced. Sequencing used immunoSEQ multiplex PCR; TCRdb keeps in-frame clones, though not all of them. The profile shows 400,000 to 500,000 clones, approximately 15% of them singletons. The genes are TRBV7-8 and TRBJ2-7; 8 bases line up with TRBD2. The sample taken for sequencing was naive CD4+ T cells from blood. This TCR was sampled from a man aged 30-40 years in good health. The CDR3: CASSLATSGGPYEQYF. CDR3 nucleotides: TGTGCCAGCAGCTTAGCGACCAGCGGGGGCCCCTACGAGCAGTACTTC.